The 12 T cell receptor beta chains given below trace back to one sample, sequenced in a study of CD8 T cells in cerebrospinal fluid in Alzheimer's disease (dated by TCRdb to 2018 to 2020). The library was produced with 10x single-cell sequencing. Sequencing used a NextSeq 550. TCRdb reprocessed the reads and provides one entry for every CDR3 protein sequence; no DNA is given. The table kept for this sample lists over 1,000 distinct CDR3 sequences. In total, the top ten clones hold 15% to 20% of the sample. The sample taken for sequencing was cerebrospinal fluid. These receptors were collected from a human donor with Parkinson's disease.

This clonotype ranks as large (0.1 to 1%) in terms of frequency. CDR3 amino acids: CASSLGGGLPDTQYF. The gene calls are TRBV12-3 or TRBV12-4 and TRBJ2-3; there is no DNA to check the TCRdb D call of TRBD1. This CDR3 is 15 amino acids long.

The chain couples TRBV5-1 to TRBJ2-7. The CDR3 contains 14 residues. Germline V lookup: CDR1 SGHRS, CDR2 YFSETQ. The CDR3 sequence: CASSLTTNSYEQYF. The entire variable domain, with the rest obtained from reference TRBV5-1 and TRBJ2-7, is as follows: KAGVTQTPRYLIKTRGQQVTLSCSPISGHRSVSWYQQTPGQGLQFLFEYFSETQRNKGNFPGRFSGRQFSNSRSEMNVSTLELGDSALYLCASSLTTNSYEQYFGPGTRLTVT.

The genes are TRBV4-1 and TRBJ2-3. The CDR3 is 13 residues long. CDR1 and CDR2 (germline): MGHRA, YSYEKL. CDR3 residues: CASSQNPADTQYF.

The chain uses TRBV10-1 and TRBJ1-2. Germline loops: CDR1 WNHNN, CDR2 SYGVQD (reference sequence). This CDR3 comprises 14 residues. The CDR3 loop is CASSENLEGKGYTF.

Its frequency marks this clonotype as large. The rearrangement joins TRBV7-9 to TRBJ2-1; checking the TCRdb D call of TRBD1 is not possible without DNA. The CDR3 runs 15 residues. Germline CDR1 reads SEHNR; CDR2 reads FQNEAQ (reference sequence). The CDR3: CASSSLGTGVNEQFF. Full variable domain (rest looked up from reference TRBV7-9 and TRBJ2-1): DTGVSQNPRHKITKRGQNVTFRCDPISEHNRLYWYRQTLGQGPEFLTYFQNEAQLEKSRLLSDRFSAERPKGSFSTLEIQRTEQGDSAMYLCASSSLGTGVNEQFFGPGTRLTVL.

Measured by frequency, this clonotype is medium-sized. The rearrangement joins TRBV3-1 to TRBJ1-5. Germline V gene lookup returns CDR1 LGHDT and CDR2 YNNKEL (reference sequence). The length of the CDR3 is 13 residues. CDR3 sequence reads: CASSQTPNQPQHF.

Considering frequency, this clonotype is medium-sized. The rearrangement joins TRBV5-1 to TRBJ2-5; with no DNA, the TCRdb D assignment of TRBD2 cannot be verified. This CDR3 is built from 15 residues. Germline V gives CDR1 SGHRS, CDR2 YFSETQ. This CDR3 reads CASSLIGTSGETQYF.

This clonotype shows up as large by frequency. The chain carries TRBV14 and TRBJ2-2; TCRdb's assignment of TRBD1 cannot be checked, as there is no DNA. Germline values: CDR1 SGHDN, CDR2 FVKESK. This CDR3 is 14 amino acids long. CDR3 sequence: CASSPRQGPGELFF.

The chain uses TRBV2 and TRBJ1-3. The germline gives CDR1 SNHLY, CDR2 FYNNEI. CDR3 length: 14 residues. CDR3 protein: CASRGDLSGNTIYF.

This clonotype ranks as large in terms of frequency. This chain connects TRBV7-6 to TRBJ2-1; TCRdb picks TRBD1, but there is no DNA to check that call. The germline V gene encodes CDR1 SGHVS and CDR2 FNYEAQ. The CDR3 extends over 16 amino acids. The CDR3 reads CASSLLRSEKGDEQFF.

This clonotype is classed as medium-sized by frequency. The rearrangement joins TRBV7-6 to TRBJ2-7; TCRdb selects TRBD1, and the lack of DNA leaves this call unchecked. The CDR3 sequence is 15 residues long. Germline V gives CDR1 SGHVS, CDR2 FNYEAQ. The CDR3: CASSPMTANSYEQYF.

By frequency, this clonotype is large. The chain has TRBV12-3 or TRBV12-4 and TRBJ2-7. This CDR3 comprises 11 residues. The CDR3 is CASSFSFEQYF.